This T cell receptor (beta chain) was obtained from a study of blood T cells in healthy people across ages. This CDR3 spans 9 amino acids. V was shortened by 9 bases and J by 2 bases, with 1 base between the two germline ends. Per the germline V gene, CDR1 is MNHEY and CDR2 is SVGEGT. Combining a sample-barcoded 5' primer with a J-beta primer mix, a second PCR ran for about 7 to 11 cycles. Tagging of each cDNA molecule was performed by a template-switch adaptor with 12 random nucleotides. TCRdb re-analysed the 5' RACE reads in MiXCR, keeping a single row per CDR3 protein. The table includes about 1.4 million distinct CDR3 sequences, roughly 59% detected once. Aged about 6 to 100, donors were systemically healthy Caucasians from Russia.

Sequencing used blood. The clonotype was recovered from a man younger than 35 in good health. The V call is TRBV6-2 or TRBV6-3, the J call TRBJ2-5; D unresolved. The CDR3 is CARQETQYF. The CDR3 coding sequence is TGTGCCAGACAAGAGACCCAGTACTTC.